This T cell receptor (beta chain) was captured in a study of blood T cells in healthy people across ages. This clonotype has ten or more counts. This CDR3 has 14 residues. CDR1 and CDR2 (germline): SQVTM, ANQGSEA. Losses at the gene ends were 8 bases for V and 0 bases for J; bases not matched to a gene: 8. Alongside a J-beta primer mix, a sample-barcoded 5' primer served in a second PCR lasting 7 to 11 cycles. Each CDR3 protein is one row after TCRdb ran MiXCR on the 5' RACE reads. The sample lists around 670,000 distinct CDR3 sequences; about 30% were seen once. The clonotype comes from a woman over 75 in good health. The chain combines TRBV29-1 with TRBJ2-3, with 7 bases matching TRBD1. Sequenced sample: blood. The CDR3 loop reads CSTERGQSTDTQYF. Here the CDR3 DNA reads TGCAGCACCGAGAGGGGACAGAGCACAGATACGCAGTATTTT.